The 28 T cell receptor beta chains given below trace back to one sample, sequenced in a study of CD8+CD57+ T cells in acquired aplastic anemia. The study profiled TCR beta VDJ and CDR3 using genomic DNA as template. TCRdb processed the reads anew with MiXCR; each CDR3 protein has one entry. The table shows 95,000 to 150,000 distinct CDR3 sequences, with roughly 55% occurring only once. Patients selected for sequencing had displayed CD8+CD57+ cell expansion by flow cytometry. The sequencing sample was made of sorted CD4+, CD8+, or CD8+CD57+ T cells (not recorded which) from PBMCs. These receptors were collected from a human donor with aplastic anemia.

This chain joins TRBV10-3 and TRBJ1-2; no clear D gene. With 6 bases removed from V and 1 base from J, the gap between germline ends came to 12 bases. CDR1 is ENHRY and CDR2 is SYGVKD in the germline V gene. The CDR3 is 14 residues long. The CDR3 protein is CAIRGLGFNYGYTF. The CDR3 nucleotides are TGTGCCATCAGGGGTTTGGGATTTAACTATGGCTACACCTTC.

The sample holds many counts of this clonotype. The chain carries TRBV4-3 and TRBJ1-1; D remains unclear. This CDR3 region has 15 residues. The V and J ends lost 1 base and 0 bases respectively, with 9 bases between them. Germline V gene data show CDR1 as LGHNA and CDR2 as YSLEER. CDR3 coding DNA: TGCGCCAGCAGCCAAGTGGTGGGAGTGAACACTGAAGCTTTCTTT. Its protein is CASSQVVGVNTEAFF.

The V call is TRBV2, the J call TRBJ2-7; 11 bases line up with TRBD2. Germline values: CDR1 SNHLY, CDR2 FYNNEI. The CDR3 runs to 14 residues. Germline trimming cut 6 bases from V and 5 bases from J; bases unmatched to any gene: 6. The CDR3 DNA reads TGTGCCAGCAGGGCACTAGCGGGAGCCAACGAGCAGTACTTC. This codes for CASRALAGANEQYF.

Remarks on this clonotype: Since a much larger clone is just one base distant, this may be a read error. The genes are TRBV11-2 and TRBJ2-1; 9 nucleotides match TRBD2. The CDR3 consists of 15 residues. Germline V lookup: CDR1 SGHAT, CDR2 FQNNGV. After removal of 4 bases from V and 11 bases from J, the junction contained 12 bases not matched to a gene. CDR3 nucleotides: TGTGCCAGCAGCTCTGTTAGCGGGGGTGGGAATAAGCAGTTCTTC. Its translation is CASSSVSGGGNKQFF. Using reference TRBV11-2 and TRBJ2-1 for the parts outside the CDR3, the full variable domain is EAGVAQSPRYKIIEKRQSVAFWCNPISGHATLYWYQQILGQGPKLLIQFQNNGVVDDSQLPKDRFSAERLKGVDSTLKIQPAKLEDSAVYLCASSSVSGGGNKQFFGPGTRLTVL.

This clonotype has a single count. The genes are TRBV19 and TRBJ2-7; the match to TRBD1 covers 10 bases. J was trimmed by 3 bases and V by 3 bases; bases with no gene match: 5. Germline V gene sequence: CDR1 LNHDA, CDR2 SQIVND (reference sequence). This CDR3 is built from 15 residues. The CDR3, as DNA: TGTGCCAGTAGTATCCCGGGACAGGGGAGCTACGAGCAGTACTTC. This codes for CASSIPGQGSYEQYF.

This chain connects TRBV5-1 to TRBJ1-2; 7 nucleotides align to TRBD1. V lost 4 bases and J lost 4; bases outside the gene matches: 7. Germline V gives CDR1 SGHRS, CDR2 YFSETQ. This CDR3 comprises 14 residues. The CDR3 spells CASSLTGPPYGYTF. As DNA, the CDR3 is TGCGCCAGCAGCCTGACAGGGCCCCCCTATGGCTACACCTTC.

V usage is TRBV29-1 and J usage is TRBJ2-7, with 7 bases that match TRBD2. Germline V gene data show CDR1 as SQVTM and CDR2 as ANQGSEA. The CDR3 runs to 12 residues. Trimming cost V 4 bases and J 4 bases; bases outside gene matches: 4. The CDR3 bases are TGCAGCGTTGGGGAGGGGCCGTACGAGCAGTACTTC. This encodes CSVGEGPYEQYF.

This chain links TRBV7-9 with TRBJ1-1, with TRBD1 identical over 7 bases. The J segment lost 10 bases and the V segment lost 1 base, leaving 0 bases of the junction unmatched. CDR1 is SEHNR, CDR2 FQNEAQ, per germline (reference sequence). CDR3 length: 11 residues. The CDR3 DNA reads TGTGCCAGCAGCTTAGGACAGGGAGCTTTCTTT. Encoded protein: CASSLGQGAFF.

This clonotype was recorded at least ten times. V is TRBV7-9 and J is TRBJ1-1; D not certain. The V gene lost 2 bases and the J gene lost 7 bases, with 8 bases spanning the gap. The length of the CDR3 is 12 residues. Germline assignment: CDR1 SEHNR and CDR2 FQNEAQ (reference sequence). CDR3 DNA: TGTGCCAGCAGCTTAATACAGCTTGAAGCTTTCTTT. Its protein is CASSLIQLEAFF.

The chain has TRBV5-1 and TRBJ2-7, with D uncertain. Germline loops: CDR1 SGHRS, CDR2 YFSETQ. V was shortened by 3 bases and J by 2 bases, with 6 bases between the two germline ends. CDR3 length equals 12 residues. The CDR3 region has the DNA TGCGCCAGCAGCTATGAGACCTACGAGCAGTACTTC. Its translation is CASSYETYEQYF.

Of note for this clonotype: Relative to the germline gene, one junction end is altered; a read error may explain this. This chain uses TRBV7-7 with TRBJ2-7; D not certain. This CDR3 contains 13 residues. Germline CDR1 and CDR2: SSHAT and FNYEAQ (reference sequence). CDR3 coding DNA: TGTGCTAGCAGCTCCTCACAAGGCTACGAGCAGTACTTC. It codes for CASSSSQGYEQYF.

This clonotype was detected many times. The V call is TRBV6-2 or TRBV6-3, the J call TRBJ2-1; TRBD2 is a possible D gene (6 bases). The V and J ends lost 7 bases and 10 bases respectively, with 8 bases between them. Per germline, CDR1 MNHEY and CDR2 SVGEGT. The length of the CDR3 is 10 residues. CDR3 DNA sequence: TGTGCCAGCAATGGAGGGGAGCAGTTCTTC. Protein product: CASNGGEQFF.

The chain employs TRBV5-1 and TRBJ1-4; tentative D call: TRBD1 (6 bases). The CDR3 is made up of 14 amino acids. Per germline, CDR1 SGHRS and CDR2 YFSETQ. Trimming shortened V by 5 bases and J by 5 bases, and 13 bases separated the two germline ends. The CDR3 loop is CASRAGTRNEKLFF. The CDR3 coding sequence is TGCGCCAGCAGGGCCGGGACACGGAATGAAAAACTGTTTTTT.

This chain joins TRBV2 and TRBJ2-5; 9 bases fit TRBD1. The CDR3 runs to 15 residues. Germline V gives CDR1 SNHLY, CDR2 FYNNEI. V shed 4 bases, J shed 3 bases, and the junction held 6 bases outside the gene matches. In DNA form, the CDR3 reads TGTGCCAGCAGTGTAACAGGGGGCGGAGAAGAGACCCAGTACTTC. Amino acid sequence: CASSVTGGGEETQYF.

The rearrangement links TRBV9 to TRBJ2-7; 12 nucleotides align to TRBD1. J gave up 6 bases and V 4 bases, and 8 bases lay outside the gene matches. Germline V gene data show CDR1 as SGDLS and CDR2 as YYNGEE. The CDR3 sequence is 15 residues long. The CDR3 loop is CASSPPGDRGPEQYF. The DNA of the CDR3 is TGTGCCAGCAGCCCACCAGGGGACAGGGGGCCCGAGCAGTACTTC.

The rearrangement uses TRBV7-8 and TRBJ1-5; D not certain. The CDR3 sequence is 16 residues long. Germline CDR1 SGHVS, CDR2 FQNEAQ. Trimming stripped 5 bases from V and 0 bases from J, with 14 bases between. The CDR3 protein is CASSQEQAYSNQPQHF. In DNA, the CDR3 is TGTGCCAGCAGCCAGGAGCAGGCCTATAGCAATCAGCCCCAGCATTTT.

The V and J genes are TRBV4-2 and TRBJ2-7; 9 bases match TRBD1. After removal of 1 base from V and 3 bases from J, the junction contained 13 bases not matched to a gene. Germline CDR1 is LGHNA and CDR2 is YNFKEQ. The CDR3 has 18 amino acids. The CDR3 DNA follows: TGTGCCAGCAGCCAAGGGACCGACCGGGACAGGGTAGTCTACGAGCAGTACTTC. Its protein product is CASSQGTDRDRVVYEQYF.

This clonotype was seen a handful of times. The V and J genes are TRBV14 and TRBJ2-3, with a weak D call TRBD2 (5 bases). Per germline, CDR1 SGHDN and CDR2 FVKESK. The CDR3 length is 18 residues. V lost 1 base to trimming and J lost 2 bases, with 19 bases between them. The CDR3 region is CASSQGPGMAGHTDTQYF. Written as DNA, the CDR3 is TGTGCCAGCAGCCAAGGCCCCGGGATGGCAGGCCACACAGATACGCAGTATTTT. Drawing the rest from reference TRBV14 and TRBJ2-3, the complete variable domain is EAGVTQFPSHSVIEKGQTVTLRCDPISGHDNLYWYRRVMGKEIKFLLHFVKESKQDESGMPNNRFLAERTGGTYSTLKVQPAELEDSGVYFCASSQGPGMAGHTDTQYFGPGTRLTVL.

The chain links TRBV10-3 to TRBJ1-1; no reliable D call. Germline-derived CDR1 and CDR2 are ENHRY and SYGVKD. Trimming took 1 base from V and 8 from J, leaving 5 bases between them. CDR3 length: 11 amino acids. As DNA, the CDR3 is TGTGCCATCAGTGAGTATGGGGAAGCTTTCTTT. Translated: CAISEYGEAFF.

This clonotype showed up just once. This may come from a read error, since a much larger clone is one base off. The chain couples TRBV5-6 to TRBJ2-7, with TRBD2 identical over 12 bases. The length of the CDR3 is 17 residues. Germline lookup yields CDR1 SGHDT and CDR2 YYEEEE. This CDR3 is CASSLYLAGGPGYDQYF. CDR3 bases: TGTGCCAGCAGCTTGTATCTAGCGGGAGGGCCCGGATACGACCAGTACTTC.

CDR3 DNA: TGTGCCAGCAGTTCCCCAAGACATCAGCAGTACTTC. Its protein product is CASSSPRHQQYF. The chain combines TRBV27 with TRBJ2-7, with D hard to call. This CDR3 has 12 amino acids. Trimming removed 4 bases at V and 8 bases at J, with 12 bases between. Germline CDR1 MNHEY, CDR2 SMNVEV (reference sequence).

V usage is TRBV10-3 and J usage is TRBJ1-2; no clear D gene. Germline assignment: CDR1 ENHRY and CDR2 SYGVKD. The CDR3 extends over 13 amino acids. Trimming left V 3 bases short and J 4 bases short, with 9 bases between. This chain's CDR3 is CAISDDVGYGYTF. CDR3 in DNA: TGTGCCATCAGTGATGACGTAGGCTATGGCTACACCTTC.

V and J are TRBV29-1 and TRBJ2-7, with TRBD1 matching 10 bases. CDR1 is SQVTM and CDR2 is ANQGSEA in the germline V gene. V shed 5 bases and J 5 bases; nucleotides not matched to a gene: 6. The CDR3 contains 13 residues. The chain's CDR3 is CSVSGTGVHEQYF. DNA for the CDR3: TGCAGCGTTTCCGGGACAGGGGTCCACGAGCAGTACTTC.

This clonotype was seen at least ten times. Relative to the germline gene, one junction end is altered; a read error may explain this. V usage is TRBV10-3 and J usage is TRBJ1-3, with TRBD1 identical over 8 bases. Looked up from germline, CDR1 is ENHRY and CDR2 is SYGVKD. The CDR3 sequence is 13 residues long. The chain's CDR3 is CAITEGTGQLPYF. CDR3 sequence (DNA): TGTGCCATCACTGAGGGGACAGGTCAATTACCATATTTT.

The gene calls are TRBV20-1 and TRBJ2-1; D unresolved. CDR1 is DFQATT, CDR2 SNEGSKA, per germline (reference sequence). V shed 1 base and J shed 5 bases, with 3 bases lying between them. This CDR3 has 11 amino acids. This CDR3 is CSARGNNEQFF. The CDR3 nucleotides are TGCAGTGCTAGAGGTAACAATGAGCAGTTCTTC.

This clonotype was seen ten or more times. CDR3: CASSPGSSNQPQHF. In DNA form, the CDR3 reads TGCGCCAGCAGCCCTGGGAGTAGCAATCAGCCCCAGCATTTT. The rearrangement uses TRBV5-1 and TRBJ1-5, with D hard to call. The CDR3 sequence is 14 residues long. Germline values: CDR1 SGHRS, CDR2 YFSETQ. Trimming pared 4 bases from V and 0 bases from J, leaving 8 bases between.

This clonotype was observed many times. The rearrangement links TRBV7-8 to TRBJ2-5, with D perhaps matching TRBD1 or TRBD2 (5 bases each). The V end was cut by 7 bases, the J end by 2 bases, with 20 bases between. The CDR3 totals 16 residues. CDR1 is SGHVS and CDR2 is FQNEAQ in the germline V gene. The CDR3 is CASTPVAPGQQETQYF. CDR3 DNA sequence: TGTGCCAGCACCCCAGTGGCTCCGGGGCAACAAGAGACCCAGTACTTC.

This sequence joins TRBV30 and TRBJ2-3; TRBD2 matches at 8 bases. Germline V CDR1 and CDR2: GTSNPN, SVGIG (reference sequence). This CDR3 has 15 residues. The J segment lost 3 bases and the V segment lost 4 bases, leaving 9 bases of the junction unmatched. The CDR3 sequence: CAWNSGTSITDTQYF. In DNA form, the CDR3 reads TGTGCCTGGAACTCCGGGACTAGTATAACAGATACGCAGTATTTT.